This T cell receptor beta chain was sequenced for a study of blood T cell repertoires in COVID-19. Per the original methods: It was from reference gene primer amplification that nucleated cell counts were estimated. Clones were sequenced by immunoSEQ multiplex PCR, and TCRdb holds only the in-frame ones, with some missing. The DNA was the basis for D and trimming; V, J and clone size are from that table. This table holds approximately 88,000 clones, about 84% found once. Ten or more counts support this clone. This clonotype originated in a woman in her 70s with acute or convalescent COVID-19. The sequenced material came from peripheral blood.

The CDR3 nucleotides read TGTGCCAGCAGCGCTCGACGGGAACAGGGAAATTGGAATGGCTACACCTTC. Protein product: CASSARREQGNWNGYTF. This sequence joins TRBV21-1 and TRBJ1-2; TRBD1 is the table's D call and was not checked against the DNA. TRBV21-1 is marked as a pseudogene. The CDR3 totals 17 residues.